A single sample is the source of the 25 T cell receptor beta chains below, sequenced in a study of blood T cell repertoires in COVID-19. This table comes from immunoSEQ multiplex PCR, and its TCRdb copy is limited to in-frame clones, with some not included. This table has about 75,000 clones, more than 65% appearing once. The specimen sequenced was peripheral blood. All receptors derive from a woman between 50 and 59 years old with acute or convalescent COVID-19.

The gene calls are TRBV27 and TRBJ2-4, with TRBD1 matching over 7 bases. The CDR3 length is 18 residues. Germline V CDR1 and CDR2: MNHEY, SMNVEV (reference sequence). V gave up 5 bases and J gave up 1 base; unmatched junction bases: 14. CDR3 in amino acids: CASSPLTGPPLAKNIQYF. The CDR3 region has the DNA TGTGCCAGCAGTCCCCTGACAGGGCCCCCTCTGGCCAAAAACATTCAGTACTTC.

The chain combines TRBV24-1 with TRBJ2-3; TRBD1 might be the D (5 bases). The CDR3 runs to 14 residues. Trimming left V 7 bases short and J 0 bases short, with 10 bases between. Germline V gene lookup returns CDR1 KGHDR and CDR2 SFDVKD. The CDR3 loop reads CATSLTASTDTQYF. In nucleotides, the CDR3 is TGTGCCACCAGCCTGACAGCCAGCACAGATACGCAGTATTTT.

This clone was picked up one time. The chain is built from TRBV6-2 or TRBV6-3 and TRBJ2-7, with TRBD2 matching over 10 bases. In germline, CDR1 is MNHEY, CDR2 SVGEGT. This CDR3 region has 15 residues. Trimming cost V 6 bases and J 3 bases; bases outside gene matches: 8. This chain's CDR3 is CASRPIAGGSYEQYF. In DNA form, the CDR3 reads TGTGCCAGCAGACCTATAGCGGGAGGTAGCTACGAGCAGTACTTC.

The J gene is TRBJ2-3, the V gene TRBV19; unclear D gene. Germline CDR1 LNHDA, CDR2 SQIVND (reference sequence). The germline V and J ends were trimmed by 3 bases and 2 bases, with 9 bases remaining between them. The length of the CDR3 is 14 residues. The chain's CDR3 is CASSMIQITDTQYF. The CDR3 DNA sequence: TGTGCCAGTAGTATGATTCAGATCACAGATACGCAGTATTTT.

This clone has more than one count but fewer than ten. The CDR3 DNA reads TGTGCCAGCTCTACAGGGGGCTATGGGGCCAACGTCCTGACTTTC. It codes for CASSTGGYGANVLTF. The chain employs TRBV18 and TRBJ2-6; 9 bases match TRBD1. Trimming at V came to 6 bases and at J to 3 bases, leaving 3 bases not matched to a gene. Looked up from germline, CDR1 is KGHSH and CDR2 is LQKENI. This CDR3 is 15 amino acids long.

The chain combines TRBV3-1 (or the pseudogene TRBV3-2) with TRBJ1-2; perhaps TRBD1 as D (6 bases). The germline CDR1 and CDR2 sequences are LGHDT and YNNKEL (reference sequence). Trimming left V 4 bases short and J 4 bases short, with 19 bases between. This CDR3 has 16 residues. CDR3 in DNA: TGTGCCAGCAGCCCACTGGACAGCCTGGGGAGCTATGGCTACACCTTC. This encodes CASSPLDSLGSYGYTF.

The sample holds a few counts of this clone. The chain couples TRBV14 to TRBJ2-2; D is possibly TRBD1 (5 bases). The V and J ends lost 3 bases and 4 bases respectively, with 21 bases between them. Germline V gene data show CDR1 as SGHDN and CDR2 as FVKESK. The CDR3 has 18 amino acids. This CDR3 is CASSQVVRAGYTTGELFF. As DNA, the CDR3 is TGTGCCAGCAGCCAGGTGGTCCGGGCAGGGTACACCACCGGGGAGCTGTTTTTT.

The chain is built from TRBV29-1 and TRBJ1-1; TRBD1 aligns across 8 bases. J gave up 9 bases and V 4 bases, and 7 bases lay outside the gene matches. Looked up from germline, CDR1 is SQVTM and CDR2 is ANQGSEA. The CDR3 is 12 amino acids. CDR3 bases: TGCAGCGTTGCTCAGGGGGCCTCGAAAGCTTTCTTT. It codes for CSVAQGASKAFF. The whole variable domain, filled in from reference TRBV29-1 and TRBJ1-1, reads SAVISQKPSRDICQRGTSLTIQCQVDSQVTMMFWYRQQPGQSLTLIATANQGSEATYESGFVIDKFPISRPNLTFSTLTVSNMSPEDSSIYLCSVAQGASKAFFGQGTRLTVV.

The chain couples TRBV19 to TRBJ1-1; TRBD1 matches 7 bases. V shed 7 bases and J 6 bases; nucleotides not matched to a gene: 8. The CDR3 extends over 13 amino acids. Germline loops: CDR1 LNHDA, CDR2 SQIVND (reference sequence). Written as DNA, the CDR3 is TGTGCCAGTACCGGCAGGGGGATTTCTGAAGCTTTCTTT. It yields the protein CASTGRGISEAFF.

CDR3 sequence reads: CASSSGTSGYTDTQYF. The CDR3 DNA sequence: TGTGCCAGCAGTTCCGGGACTAGCGGTTACACAGATACGCAGTATTTT. V gene TRBV6-5 combines with J gene TRBJ2-3; the match to TRBD2 covers 11 bases. The CDR3 extends over 16 amino acids. Losses at the gene ends were 4 bases for V and 2 bases for J; bases not matched to a gene: 5. Germline CDR1 reads MNHEY; CDR2 reads SVGAGI.

V and J are TRBV7-9 and TRBJ2-3; maybe TRBD1 (5 bases). V lost 1 base to trimming and J lost 2 bases, with 10 bases between them. The germline gives CDR1 SEHNR, CDR2 FQNEAQ (reference sequence). The CDR3 is 15 residues long. CDR3 region: CASSLEGPHTDTQYF. In DNA, the CDR3 is TGTGCCAGCAGCTTAGAGGGGCCGCACACAGATACGCAGTATTTT.

The rearrangement joins TRBV6-1 to TRBJ2-1; 10 nucleotides line up with TRBD1. V lost 2 bases and J lost 4; bases outside the gene matches: 5. In germline, CDR1 is MNHNS, CDR2 SASEGT. The CDR3 loop spans 16 amino acids. Here the CDR3 DNA reads TGTGCCAGCAGTGAACCGGGACAGGGGAGGTACAATGAGCAGTTCTTC. This translates into CASSEPGQGRYNEQFF.

The chain links TRBV7-9 to TRBJ1-1; D possibly corresponds to TRBD1 (5 bases). The CDR3 covers 12 residues. Trimming took 6 bases from V and 10 from J, leaving 15 bases between them. Germline V gene data show CDR1 as SEHNR and CDR2 as FQNEAQ (reference sequence). Written as DNA, the CDR3 is TGTGCCAGCAGTTTTGCCTCGGGGGGAGCTTTCTTT. Its translation is CASSFASGGAFF.

The genes are TRBV7-3 and TRBJ2-5; tentative D call: TRBD1 (7 bases). The V end was cut by 5 bases, the J end by 3 bases, with 16 bases between. CDR1 is SGHTA, CDR2 FQGTGA, per germline. This CDR3 region has 15 residues. The CDR3 reads CASSPGGRSEETQYF. CDR3 nucleotides: TGTGCCAGCAGCCCAGGGGGGAGGTCTGAAGAGACCCAGTACTTC.

The V call is TRBV7-6, the J call TRBJ1-1, with 7 bases identical to TRBD1. Trimming removed 3 bases from V and 1 base from J; junction bases left unmatched: 5. The CDR3 is 15 amino acids. The germline CDR1 and CDR2 sequences are SGHVS and FNYEAQ. The CDR3 DNA reads as TGTGCCAGCAGCTTTACAGGGGACGGGAACACTGAAGCTTTCTTT. Residues: CASSFTGDGNTEAFF.

This chain uses TRBV9 with TRBJ2-3, with TRBD2 matching over 9 bases. The CDR3 length is 14 residues. The J segment lost 3 bases and the V segment lost 4 bases, leaving 3 bases of the junction unmatched. Germline V gene data show CDR1 as SGDLS and CDR2 as YYNGEE. CDR3 protein: CASSLAGLTDTQYF. The CDR3 DNA follows: TGTGCCAGCAGCCTAGCGGGGTTGACAGATACGCAGTATTTT.

CDR3 in amino acids: CASTHVGGHYGYTF. Here the CDR3 DNA reads TGTGCCAGTACCCACGTGGGAGGGCACTATGGCTACACCTTC. J is TRBJ1-2 and V is TRBV19, with D unresolved. Trimming removed 7 bases from V and 3 bases from J, with 15 bases in between. In germline, CDR1 is LNHDA, CDR2 SQIVND (reference sequence). There are 14 residues in the CDR3.

This CDR3 is CASSPAGTGGEETQYF. CDR3 coding DNA: TGCGCCAGCAGCCCCGCTGGGACAGGAGGCGAGGAGACCCAGTACTTC. V is TRBV5-1 and J is TRBJ2-5, with TRBD1 matching 8 bases. V lost 4 bases and J lost 5; bases outside the gene matches: 13. CDR3 length equals 16 residues. Germline assignment: CDR1 SGHRS and CDR2 YFSETQ.

This clone was picked up a small number of times. The chain is built from TRBV5-8 and TRBJ1-2, with 7 nucleotides matching TRBD1. CDR3 length: 14 residues. The germline CDR1 and CDR2 sequences are SGHTS and YDEGEE. The ends lost 7 bases at V and 4 bases at J; junction bases unmatched: 10. The CDR3 DNA sequence: TGTGCCAGCGGGCCAGGGGACAGAAGCTATGGCTACACCTTC. It yields the protein CASGPGDRSYGYTF. The full variable domain, rest sourced from reference TRBV5-8 and TRBJ1-2, is EAGVTQSPTHLIKTRGQQATLRCSPISGHTSVYWYQQALGLGLQFLLWYDEGEERNRGNFPPRFSGRQFPNYSSELNVNALELEDSALYLCASGPGDRSYGYTFGSGTRLTVV.

This chain joins TRBV5-4 and TRBJ2-2; TRBD2 might be the D (5 bases). Germline V lookup: CDR1 SGHNT, CDR2 YYREEE (reference sequence). Trimming left V 4 bases short and J 0 bases short, with 10 bases between. The CDR3 covers 15 residues. CDR3 in DNA: TGTGCCAGCAGCCCTGGACTTGCGAACACCGGGGAGCTGTTTTTT. Translated: CASSPGLANTGELFF.

The J gene is TRBJ2-7, the V gene TRBV7-2; 7 bases match TRBD2. The germline V gene has CDR1 SGHTA and CDR2 FQGNSA. The CDR3 sequence is 15 residues long. The junction had 6 bases not matched to a gene; V was cut back by 1 base and J by 3 bases. The CDR3 sequence: CASSLDGGSLYEQYF. CDR3 nucleotides: TGTGCCAGCAGCTTAGATGGCGGGAGTCTCTACGAGCAGTACTTC.

This clone was seen only once. The chain uses TRBV7-6 and TRBJ2-1; 10 bases fit TRBD2. The germline V gene has CDR1 SGHVS and CDR2 FNYEAQ. V was pared by 4 bases and J by 7 bases, with 4 bases of the junction left unmatched. The CDR3 consists of 14 residues. CDR3 in amino acids: CASSSTSGLNEQFF. For the CDR3, the DNA is TGTGCCAGCAGCTCGACTAGCGGGCTGAATGAGCAGTTCTTC.

This chain links TRBV19 with TRBJ1-2; D ambiguous. The CDR3 sequence is 13 residues long. CDR1 is LNHDA, CDR2 SQIVND, per germline (reference sequence). Trimming shortened V by 3 bases and J by 8 bases, and 13 bases separated the two germline ends. The CDR3: CASSILGSNGYTF. The CDR3 DNA sequence: TGTGCCAGTAGTATCCTTGGGAGTAACGGCTACACCTTC. Using reference TRBV19 and TRBJ1-2 for the parts outside the CDR3, the full variable domain is DGGITQSPKYLFRKEGQNVTLSCEQNLNHDAMYWYRQDPGQGLRLIYYSQIVNDFQKGDIAEGYSVSREKKESFPLTVTSAQKNPTAFYLCASSILGSNGYTFGSGTRLTVV.

This rearrangement joins TRBV27 to TRBJ2-7; D not certain. Germline V lookup: CDR1 MNHEY, CDR2 SMNVEV (reference sequence). Between the trimmed V and J ends, which lost 4 bases and 4 bases, there was a span of 11 bases. CDR3 size: 13 residues. CDR3 bases: TGTGCCAGCAGTTCTAACAGAGCTTACGAGCAGTACTTC. This sequence encodes CASSSNRAYEQYF.

The gene calls are TRBV6-2 or TRBV6-3 and TRBJ1-2; D is undetermined. With 6 bases removed from V and 0 bases from J, the gap between germline ends came to 8 bases. Germline V gene data show CDR1 as MNHEY and CDR2 as SVGEGT. This CDR3 region has 13 residues. The CDR3 spells CASSQQANYGYTF. Written as DNA, the CDR3 is TGTGCCAGCAGCCAGCAGGCTAACTATGGCTACACCTTC.